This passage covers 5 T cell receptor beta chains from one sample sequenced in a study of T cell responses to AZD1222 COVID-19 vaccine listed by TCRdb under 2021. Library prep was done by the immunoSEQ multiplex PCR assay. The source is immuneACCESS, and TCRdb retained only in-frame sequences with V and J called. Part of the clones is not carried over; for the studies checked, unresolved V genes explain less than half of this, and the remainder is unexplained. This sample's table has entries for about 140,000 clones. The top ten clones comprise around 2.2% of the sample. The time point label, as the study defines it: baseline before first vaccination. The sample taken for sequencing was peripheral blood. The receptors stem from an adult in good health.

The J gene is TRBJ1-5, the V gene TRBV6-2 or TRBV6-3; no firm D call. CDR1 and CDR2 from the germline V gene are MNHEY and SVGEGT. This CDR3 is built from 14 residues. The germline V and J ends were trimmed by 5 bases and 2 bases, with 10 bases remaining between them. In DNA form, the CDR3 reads TGTGCCAGCAGTCGGGCTGGGGGCAATCAGCCCCAGCATTTT. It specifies CASSRAGGNQPQHF.

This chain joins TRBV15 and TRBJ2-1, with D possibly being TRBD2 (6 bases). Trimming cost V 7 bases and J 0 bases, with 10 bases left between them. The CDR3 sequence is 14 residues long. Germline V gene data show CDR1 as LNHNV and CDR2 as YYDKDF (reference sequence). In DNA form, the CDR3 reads TGTGCCACCAATCTCGGGAGCTCCTACAATGAGCAGTTCTTC. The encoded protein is CATNLGSSYNEQFF. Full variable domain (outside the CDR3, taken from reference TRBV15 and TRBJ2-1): DAMVIQNPRYQVTQFGKPVTLSCSQTLNHNVMYWYQQKSSQAPKLLFHYYDKDFNNEADTPDNFQSRRPNTSFCFLDIRSPGLGDTAMYLCATNLGSSYNEQFFGPGTRLTVL.

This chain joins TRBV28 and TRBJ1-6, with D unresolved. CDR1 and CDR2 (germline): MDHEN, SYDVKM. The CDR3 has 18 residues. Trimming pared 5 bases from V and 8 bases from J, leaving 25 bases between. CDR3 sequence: CASSRSIGLGSVDSPLHF. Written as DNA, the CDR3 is TGTGCCAGCAGTCGTAGTATTGGGCTGGGTTCGGTGGATTCACCCCTCCACTTT.

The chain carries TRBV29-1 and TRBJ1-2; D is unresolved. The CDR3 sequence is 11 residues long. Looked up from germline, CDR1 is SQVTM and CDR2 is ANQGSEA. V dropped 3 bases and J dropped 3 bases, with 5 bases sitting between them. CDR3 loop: CSVEEYYGYTF. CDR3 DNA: TGCAGCGTTGAGGAGTACTATGGCTACACCTTC. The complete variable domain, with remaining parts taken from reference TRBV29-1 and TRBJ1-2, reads SAVISQKPSRDICQRGTSLTIQCQVDSQVTMMFWYRQQPGQSLTLIATANQGSEATYESGFVIDKFPISRPNLTFSTLTVSNMSPEDSSIYLCSVEEYYGYTFGSGTRLTVV.

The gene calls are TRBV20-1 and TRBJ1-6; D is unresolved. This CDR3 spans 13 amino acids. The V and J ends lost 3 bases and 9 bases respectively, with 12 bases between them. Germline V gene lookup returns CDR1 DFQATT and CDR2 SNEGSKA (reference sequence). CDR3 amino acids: CSASVGEGSPLHF. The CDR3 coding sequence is TGCAGTGCTAGTGTCGGGGAGGGTTCACCCCTCCACTTT.